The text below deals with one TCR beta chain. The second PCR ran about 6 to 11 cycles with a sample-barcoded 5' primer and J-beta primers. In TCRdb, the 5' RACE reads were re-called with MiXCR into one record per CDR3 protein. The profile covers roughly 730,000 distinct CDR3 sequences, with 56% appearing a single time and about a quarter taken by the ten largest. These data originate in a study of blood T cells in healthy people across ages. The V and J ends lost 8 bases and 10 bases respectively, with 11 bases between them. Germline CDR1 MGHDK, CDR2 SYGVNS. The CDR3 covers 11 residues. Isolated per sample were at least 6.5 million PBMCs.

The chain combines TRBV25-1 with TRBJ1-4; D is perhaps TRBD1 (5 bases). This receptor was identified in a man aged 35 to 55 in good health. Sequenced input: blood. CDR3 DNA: TGTGCCAGCTCTGGAGGGGTAAAACTGTTTTTT. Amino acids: CASSGGVKLFF.